One and the same sample provided the 30 T cell receptor beta chains below, sequenced in a study of PD-1 blockade in classical Hodgkin lymphoma. Brentuximab vedotin exposure varied among the patients, all of whom had relapsed after autologous stem cell transplantation. Assay used: immunoSEQ multiplex PCR; TCRdb lists only in-frame clones, some missing. Among 55,000 to 80,000 clones, about 92% were seen once, and the ten largest hold 8%. The sample was peripheral blood mononuclear cells (PBMCs), taken at baseline. These receptors came from a human donor with classical Hodgkin lymphoma.

The chain has TRBV27 and TRBJ2-7, with TRBD1 identical over 8 bases. Germline V CDR1 and CDR2: MNHEY, SMNVEV (reference sequence). The CDR3 is made up of 15 amino acids. J lost 5 bases, V lost 6 bases, and 12 bases had no gene match. The CDR3 nucleotides are TGTGCCAGCAGCCCTAGGACAGGGTCCTCGGACGAGCAGTACTTC. Translation gives CASSPRTGSSDEQYF.

The CDR3 nucleotides read TGTGCCAGCAGCTTTGGGGCAGGGAGCTCCTACAATGAGCAGTTCTTC. It specifies CASSFGAGSSYNEQFF. The chain recombines TRBV7-3 with TRBJ2-1; D might be TRBD1 or TRBD2, each matching 5 bases. V was clipped by 3 bases and J by 0 bases, with 12 bases between them. The CDR3 length is 16 residues. CDR1 and CDR2 from the germline V gene are SGHTA and FQGTGA.

Of note for this clone: The conserved phenylalanine or tryptophan is not found at the CDR3 terminus, so this likely reflects a read error. No DNA is shown, since the ends of the CDR3 on it are uncertain; the CDR3 is the one TCRdb lists. CDR3 in amino acids: CASSAPSLRI. The V call is TRBV25-1, the J call TRBJ2-7; the D segment call TRBD2 is taken from the table without a DNA check. A total of 10 residues make up the CDR3, ends included. In germline, CDR1 is MGHDK, CDR2 SYGVNS.

This clone was counted only a few times. The chain carries TRBV27 and TRBJ2-1; D gene uncertain. Trimming removed 10 bases at V and 8 bases at J, with 18 bases between. The V gene's germline CDR1 is MNHEY and CDR2 SMNVEV (reference sequence). CDR3 size: 13 residues. DNA for the CDR3: TGTGCCACCCACTCGGCGTCTCGGCATGAGCAGTTCTTC. Translating it yields CATHSASRHEQFF.

V gene TRBV7-3 combines with J gene TRBJ2-3, with D possibly being TRBD2 (5 bases). Trimming took 5 bases from V and 5 from J, leaving 14 bases between them. Germline CDR1 SGHTA, CDR2 FQGTGA. The length of the CDR3 is 14 residues. The CDR3 nucleotides read TGTGCCAGCAGCCTGTCGGGAAACGGAGATACGCAGTATTTT. The encoded protein is CASSLSGNGDTQYF.

The rearrangement uses TRBV7-8 and TRBJ1-3; D is undetermined. Trimming removed 2 bases from V and 2 bases from J, with 13 bases in between. This CDR3 has 16 residues. Germline V gives CDR1 SGHVS, CDR2 FQNEAQ. The chain's CDR3 is CASSLSAGPTGNTIYF. DNA of the CDR3: TGTGCCAGCAGCTTATCAGCAGGACCGACTGGAAACACCATATATTTT.

The chain combines TRBV9 with TRBJ2-7; 7 positions agree with TRBD2. Germline V gives CDR1 SGDLS, CDR2 YYNGEE. The CDR3 is made up of 15 amino acids. V trimming: 2 bases; J trimming: 2 bases; junction bases outside the gene matches: 7. CDR3 protein: CASSVSGGMAYEQYF. The CDR3 bases are TGTGCCAGCAGCGTTTCGGGGGGAATGGCCTACGAGCAGTACTTC. Complete variable domain (other parts from reference TRBV9 and TRBJ2-7): DSGVTQTPKHLITATGQRVTLRCSPRSGDLSVYWYQQSLDQGLQFLIQYYNGEERAKGNILERFSAQQFPDLHSELNLSSLELGDSALYFCASSVSGGMAYEQYFGPGTRLTVT.

This chain uses TRBV19 with TRBJ1-1; D is uncertain. V lost 6 bases, J lost 1 base, and 12 bases lay in between. Germline CDR1 LNHDA, CDR2 SQIVND (reference sequence). The CDR3 totals 14 residues. CDR3 DNA: TGTGCCAGTAGACTGCGGACCGGGAACACTGAAGCTTTCTTT. As protein: CASRLRTGNTEAFF.

The chain carries TRBV28 and TRBJ2-7; tentatively, D is TRBD2 (5 bases). CDR3 size: 13 residues. The V end was cut by 1 base, the J end by 7 bases, with 11 bases between. Germline V lookup: CDR1 MDHEN, CDR2 SYDVKM. The DNA of the CDR3 is TGTGCCAGCAGTTTATCAAGGACTCAAGAGCAGTACTTC. Translation gives CASSLSRTQEQYF.

The chain couples TRBV30 to TRBJ2-7; TRBD1 is a possible D gene (5 bases). Germline V gene sequence: CDR1 GTSNPN, CDR2 SVGIG (reference sequence). This CDR3 contains 14 residues. The V and J ends lost 3 bases and 0 bases respectively, with 12 bases between them. CDR3 sequence: CAWRGRAYSYEQYF. The DNA of the CDR3 is TGTGCCTGGAGGGGCAGGGCTTACTCCTACGAGCAGTACTTC.

CDR3 sequence (DNA): TGTGCCAGCAGCGAAGGGGGGGGCACTGAAGCTTTCTTT. Its protein product is CASSEGGGTEAFF. The chain combines TRBV9 with TRBJ1-1, with D possibly matching TRBD1 (6 bases). The CDR3 extends over 13 amino acids. From germline, CDR1 is SGDLS and CDR2 YYNGEE. The V gene lost 3 bases and the J gene lost 4 bases, with 10 bases spanning the gap.

For the CDR3, the DNA is TGTGCCAGCAGTTTTCTCAGGGGGGACACCGGGGAGCTGTTTTTT. Translated, it gives CASSFLRGDTGELFF. V gene TRBV27 combines with J gene TRBJ2-2; D possibly corresponds to TRBD1 (7 bases). The CDR3 sequence is 15 residues long. Germline assignment: CDR1 MNHEY and CDR2 SMNVEV (reference sequence). V gave up 3 bases and J gave up 3 bases, with 11 bases separating them.

The chain links TRBV27 to TRBJ2-1; no firm D call. Germline loops: CDR1 MNHEY, CDR2 SMNVEV (reference sequence). The CDR3 sequence is 16 residues long. The ends were cut back, 6 bases at V and 7 bases at J, with 22 bases in the middle. The CDR3 loop reads CASSAELGLAFNEQFF. In nucleotides, the CDR3 is TGTGCCAGCAGCGCCGAGCTAGGGCTCGCATTTAATGAGCAGTTCTTC.

V is TRBV7-9 and J is TRBJ1-6; TRBD1 aligns across 10 bases. The CDR3 spans 15 residues. V lost 4 bases to trimming and J lost 9 bases; unmatched junction nucleotides: 6. CDR1 SEHNR and CDR2 FQNEAQ come from the germline V gene (reference sequence). The CDR3 coding sequence is TGTGCCAGCAGCTCAGGCGGGACAGGGGTTTCACCCCTCCACTTT. It yields the protein CASSSGGTGVSPLHF. The complete variable domain, with remaining parts taken from reference TRBV7-9 and TRBJ1-6, reads DTGVSQNPRHKITKRGQNVTFRCDPISEHNRLYWYRQTLGQGPEFLTYFQNEAQLEKSRLLSDRFSAERPKGSFSTLEIQRTEQGDSAMYLCASSSGGTGVSPLHFGNGTRLTVT.

The chain combines TRBV10-3 with TRBJ2-7, with 8 bases matching TRBD1. The CDR3 is 16 amino acids. Germline V lookup: CDR1 ENHRY, CDR2 SYGVKD. The J segment lost 3 bases and the V segment lost 8 bases, leaving 15 bases of the junction unmatched. The CDR3, as DNA: TGTGCCATCGCCTGGACAGGGCCGGGGAATATCTACGAGCAGTACTTC. Translation gives CAIAWTGPGNIYEQYF.

This sequence joins TRBV28 and TRBJ2-7; D is perhaps TRBD1 (6 bases). The germline V gene has CDR1 MDHEN and CDR2 SYDVKM. Trimming took 4 bases from V and 3 from J, leaving 19 bases between them. This CDR3 has 16 residues. This CDR3 is CASSSTRQERFYEQYF. The CDR3 region has the DNA TGTGCCAGCAGTTCGACTCGACAGGAAAGATTCTACGAGCAGTACTTC.

The V and J genes are TRBV14 and TRBJ2-7; 8 bases agree with TRBD2. The V gene's germline CDR1 is SGHDN and CDR2 FVKESK. The CDR3 is 16 residues long. Trimming cost V 0 bases and J 9 bases; bases outside gene matches: 13. CDR3 coding DNA: TGTGCCAGCAGCCAAGATTATAAGGGGACTAGAGGCGGGCAGTACTTC. As protein: CASSQDYKGTRGGQYF.

The chain recombines TRBV15 with TRBJ1-5; D ambiguous. From germline, CDR1 is LNHNV and CDR2 YYDKDF (reference sequence). The CDR3 runs 15 residues. Between the trimmed V and J ends, which lost 0 bases and 9 bases, there was a span of 15 bases. The DNA for the CDR3 is TGTGCCACCAGCAGAGAAGTGGCAGGCATACGGCCCCAGCATTTT. The encoded protein is CATSREVAGIRPQHF.

The genes are TRBV7-3 and TRBJ2-6; weak D call: TRBD2 (6 bases). V lost 7 bases and J lost 1, with 26 bases in between. This CDR3 spans 20 amino acids. Germline CDR1 reads SGHTA; CDR2 reads FQGTGA. CDR3 bases: TGTGCCAGCACCATTACAGGAGGGGAGCTTTTAGAATCTGGGGCCAACGTCCTGACTTTC. Translation: CASTITGGELLESGANVLTF.

The chain joins TRBV29-1 to TRBJ2-3; 7 bases agree with TRBD1. There are 14 residues in the CDR3. From germline, CDR1 is SQVTM and CDR2 ANQGSEA. Trimming removed 3 bases from V and 1 base from J; junction bases left unmatched: 4. The CDR3 DNA follows: TGCAGCGTTGACAACGACAGGGGCACAGATACGCAGTATTTT. Amino acid sequence: CSVDNDRGTDTQYF.

This chain uses TRBV6-4 with TRBJ2-1; 9 bases are shared with TRBD2. With 2 bases clipped from V and 5 bases from J, the junction kept 4 bases outside the gene matches. The CDR3 runs 15 residues. Germline V gene lookup returns CDR1 MRHNA and CDR2 SNTAGT. In DNA, the CDR3 is TGTGCCAGCAGTGACGGTTCTAGCGGGGACAATGAGCAGTTCTTC. Amino acids: CASSDGSSGDNEQFF.

The chain joins TRBV9 to TRBJ1-3, with 8 bases fitting TRBD1. V was pared by 6 bases and J by 0 bases, with 5 bases of the junction left unmatched. This CDR3 has 15 residues. From germline, CDR1 is SGDLS and CDR2 YYNGEE. This CDR3 reads CASTGQASSGNTIYF. The CDR3 nucleotides read TGTGCCAGCACGGGACAGGCATCCTCTGGAAACACCATATATTTT.

V usage is TRBV5-8 and J usage is TRBJ2-4, with 10 bases identical to TRBD2. The CDR3 sequence is 17 residues long. Germline CDR1 reads SGHTS; CDR2 reads YDEGEE. The trim removed 4 bases at V and 4 bases at J, leaving 11 bases unmatched. The CDR3: CASSRRAGGRLKNIQYF. The CDR3 region has the DNA TGTGCCAGCAGCCGAAGAGCGGGAGGGCGCCTTAAAAACATTCAGTACTTC. The whole variable domain, remainder taken from reference TRBV5-8 and TRBJ2-4, is EAGVTQSPTHLIKTRGQQATLRCSPISGHTSVYWYQQALGLGLQFLLWYDEGEERNRGNFPPRFSGRQFPNYSSELNVNALELEDSALYLCASSRRAGGRLKNIQYFGAGTRLSVL.

This chain links TRBV5-4 with TRBJ1-2; D is perhaps TRBD1 (6 bases). V lost 4 bases, J lost 4 bases, and 20 bases lay in between. The CDR3 loop spans 16 amino acids. Germline assignment: CDR1 SGHNT and CDR2 YYREEE (reference sequence). The CDR3 region is CASSLKGGYRGYGYTF. CDR3 nucleotide sequence: TGTGCCAGCAGCCTCAAGGGGGGGTACCGTGGCTATGGCTACACCTTC.

J is TRBJ1-1 and V is TRBV10-2; TRBD1 is a possible D gene (6 bases). The germline V and J ends were trimmed by 3 bases and 3 bases, with 11 bases remaining between them. Germline assignment: CDR1 WSHSY and CDR2 SAAADI. The CDR3 has 14 amino acids. The CDR3 here is CASSDGGRDTEAFF. CDR3 in DNA: TGCGCCAGCAGTGACGGGGGCAGGGACACTGAAGCTTTCTTT.

The CDR3 is CASRQGLAGVITDTQYF. Here the CDR3 DNA reads TGTGCCAGCAGACAGGGGTTAGCGGGAGTGATCACAGATACGCAGTATTTT. The chain has TRBV28 and TRBJ2-3; the match to TRBD2 covers 9 bases. Germline CDR1 and CDR2: MDHEN and SYDVKM. Trimming at V came to 6 bases and at J to 2 bases, leaving 12 bases not matched to a gene. The CDR3 totals 17 residues.

The chain recombines TRBV4-2 with TRBJ2-1; D ambiguous. Germline CDR1 is LGHNA and CDR2 is YNFKEQ. This CDR3 has 18 amino acids. With 0 bases removed from V and 8 bases from J, the gap between germline ends came to 23 bases. In nucleotides, the CDR3 is TGTGCCAGCAGCCAAGATTACCCCTTTCGGACCCCAAACGATGAGCAGTTCTTC. Translating it yields CASSQDYPFRTPNDEQFF.

The rearrangement links TRBV6-5 to TRBJ1-2; D is uncertain. The CDR3 is 14 residues long. Germline-derived CDR1 and CDR2 are MNHEY and SVGAGI. V lost 5 bases and J 2 bases, leaving 12 bases between the germline ends. CDR3 bases: TGTGCCAGCAGTCCTCCGGCAGGCAACTATGGCTACACCTTC. It specifies CASSPPAGNYGYTF.

The chain couples TRBV6-6 to TRBJ2-7; no firm D call. Germline V CDR1 and CDR2: MNHNY, SVGAGI (reference sequence). Trimming stripped 7 bases from V and 0 bases from J, with 16 bases between. The CDR3 is 15 residues long. The CDR3 reads CASTYVLQSSYEQYF. The CDR3 bases are TGTGCCAGCACCTACGTCTTACAGAGCTCCTACGAGCAGTACTTC.

CDR3 DNA: TGTGCCAGTAGTACCCAGCGGGACCGCATCGGGAGGTTAGGGAATGAGCAGTTCTTC. It codes for CASSTQRDRIGRLGNEQFF. This chain connects TRBV19 to TRBJ2-1, with 7 positions matching TRBD2. Germline V gene data show CDR1 as LNHDA and CDR2 as SQIVND (reference sequence). After removal of 4 bases from V and 7 bases from J, the junction contained 22 bases not matched to a gene. The CDR3 spans 19 residues.